The text below deals with one T cell receptor beta chain. The antigen is not known. Germline CDR1 and CDR2: MNHNY and SVGAGI (reference sequence). This CDR3 contains 15 residues. Germline trimming cut 11 bases from V and 3 bases from J; bases unmatched to any gene: 11. The sample comes from a study of cytomegalovirus exposure and HLA in healthy donors. Overall study context: Most genotyped donors, 65% to 85% of 398, had Caucasian-associated genetic ancestry.

Amplification used 60 Vbeta primers and 13 Jbeta primers. The data were produced by immunoSEQ multiplex PCR, yet TCRdb's version contains in-frame clones alone and is incomplete. The profile shows 90,000 to 120,000 clones, around two thirds of them singletons. Study results and limitations: Available immune exposure information was restricted to CMV serostatus only. An analysis done earlier found most TCR beta V segments productive about 87% or about 30% of the time. It was confirmed in vitro that three of the CMV-associated chains were specific for CMV antigens.

This TCR came from a middle-aged woman in good health and CMV-seropositive. Sequenced input: PBMCs. The genes are TRBV6-6 and TRBJ2-7, with TRBD2 matching 12 bases. CDR3 region: CASRTSGVSGYEQYF. The CDR3, as DNA: TGTGCCTCCAGGACTAGCGGGGTATCCGGCTACGAGCAGTACTTC.